This T cell receptor (beta chain) was retrieved from a study of blood T cells in healthy people across ages. The V and J ends lost 6 bases and 5 bases, in that order; junction bases with no gene match: 6. This CDR3 comprises 13 residues. From germline, CDR1 is SGHTA and CDR2 FQGTGA. Using a J-beta primer mix together with a sample-barcoded 5' primer, a second PCR was run for roughly 6 to 12 cycles. One entry per CDR3 protein, called by TCRdb with MiXCR from the 5' RACE reads. In the table there are 1.5 million to 1.9 million distinct CDR3 sequences, roughly 43% of which are singletons. The sequence came from a woman younger than 35 in good health. The chain joins TRBV7-3 to TRBJ2-5; 7 bases fit TRBD2. Input material: blood. DNA of the CDR3: TGTGCCAGCAGTTATAGGGAGGGGGAGACCCAGTACTTC. As protein: CASSYREGETQYF.